The subject of this entry is one T cell receptor (beta chain). Its specificity is unknown. Those donating, healthy Caucasian individuals from Russia, were aged 6 to 90. The sample, approximately 10 milliliters of peripheral blood, was drawn from each donor. The data belong to a study of blood T cells in healthy people across ages. V lost 6 bases, J lost 4 bases, and 7 bases stayed unmatched. The CDR3 consists of 14 residues. Germline CDR1 reads SGHAT; CDR2 reads FQNNGV. For the second PCR, which ran for about 6 to 12 cycles, a sample-barcoded 5' primer and a J-beta primer mix were used. TCRdb itself ran the 5' RACE reads through MiXCR, one entry per CDR3 protein. The sample contains roughly 680,000 distinct CDR3 sequences, around 52% of which appear only once. Study-wide findings and caveats: What prevented conclusive comparison of naive and antigen-experienced cells was that PBMCs were unsorted.

The chain has TRBV11-2 and TRBJ2-7, with 9 bases fitting TRBD2. Source material: blood. The clonotype originates from a woman at least 80 years old in good health. The CDR3 sequence is CASRSSGGSYEQYF. The CDR3 bases are TGTGCCAGCAGGAGTAGCGGGGGCTCTTACGAGCAGTACTTC.